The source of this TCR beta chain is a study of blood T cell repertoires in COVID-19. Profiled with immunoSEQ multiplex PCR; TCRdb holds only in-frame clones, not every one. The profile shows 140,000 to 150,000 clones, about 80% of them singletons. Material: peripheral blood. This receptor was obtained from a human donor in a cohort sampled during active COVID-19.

The DNA of the CDR3 is TGCGCCAGCAGCCAAGTCGTAAGCGACGGGGAGCTGTTTTTT. This encodes CASSQVVSDGELFF. J is TRBJ2-2 and V is TRBV4-1; D is unresolved. CDR1 is MGHRA, CDR2 YSYEKL, per germline. V shed 1 base and J shed 7 bases, with 10 bases lying between them. The CDR3 spans 14 residues.